This is a list of T cell receptor beta chains from one sample in a study of blood T cell repertoires in COVID-19. Some clones are missing from TCRdb's copy, which holds only in-frame ones; the method was immunoSEQ multiplex PCR. The sample has roughly 100,000 clones; 84% are singletons. The sequencing sample was made of peripheral blood. These receptors came from a woman in her fifties or sixties with acute or convalescent COVID-19. The CDR3 runs from the conserved cysteine through the conserved F or W. Each record gives: J gene, D gene, clone size, V gene, CDR3 DNA, CDR3 protein. A D gene is named only where the DNA matches it firmly. Clone size appears in some rows only: once, few, many, or a class for an expanded clone.

>TRBJ2-3|TRBD2|few|TRBV4-2
TGTGCCAGCAGCCAAGGGCGGGAGGGCACAGATACGCAGTATTTT
CASSQGREGTDTQYF
>TRBJ1-2|.|.|TRBV19
TGTGCCAGTAGTATTCGAAGGGGATCCCCTTATGGCTACACCTTC
CASSIRRGSPYGYTF
>TRBJ1-6|.|.|TRBV7-3
TGTGCCAGCAGCTTAAACGGCGCAGGGGTAGAATCACCCCTCCACTTT
CASSLNGAGVESPLHF
>TRBJ2-5|.|.|TRBV5-6
TGTGCCAGCAGCTTGGCGGGGGGCGCGGAGACCCAGTACTTC
CASSLAGGAETQYF
>TRBJ1-3|.|.|TRBV3-1/TRBV3-2
TGTGCCAGCAGCCAAGGTGTAGATGGAAACACCATATATTTT
CASSQGVDGNTIYF
>TRBJ1-3|.|.|TRBV7-2
TGTGCCAGCAGCTCGCAGCAGGGATCGCAAGCAGGAAACACCATATATTTT
CASSSQQGSQAGNTIYF
>TRBJ2-3|TRBD2|.|TRBV18
TGTGCCAGCTCACCACAAGCGGGGTACACAGATACGCAGTATTTT
CASSPQAGYTDTQYF
>TRBJ2-2|.|once|TRBV10-3
TGTGCCATCAGTGACTACGGACTACGAACAAACACCGGGGAGCTGTTTTTT
CAISDYGLRTNTGELFF
>TRBJ1-1|.|.|TRBV20-1
TGCAGTTCTCCGACAGACACTGAAGCTTTCTTT
CSSPTDTEAFF
>TRBJ2-5|.|once|TRBV12-3/TRBV12-4
TGTGCCAGCCGCAGGCGAGAGACCCAGTACTTC
CASRRRETQYF
>TRBJ2-1|TRBD2|.|TRBV11-3
TGTGCCAGCAGCTTGGGAACGCGGGAGGACTCCTACAATGAGCAGTTCTTC
CASSLGTREDSYNEQFF
>TRBJ2-2|.|.|TRBV12-3/TRBV12-4
TGTGCCAGCAGTCCCCTTGTAACCGGGGAGCTGTTTTTT
CASSPLVTGELFF
>TRBJ1-3|TRBD1|few|TRBV9
TGTGCCAGCAGCGTGATACAGGGGCGGGGCTCTGGAAACACCATATATTTT
CASSVIQGRGSGNTIYF
>TRBJ1-2|TRBD1|.|TRBV5-1
TGCGCCAGCAGCACAGGACAGGAGAACTATGGCTACACCTTC
CASSTGQENYGYTF
>TRBJ2-1|.|.|TRBV11-1
TGTGCCAGCAGCTTAGCGCCGAATAGCTACAATGAGCAGTTCTTC
CASSLAPNSYNEQFF
>TRBJ2-5|.|.|TRBV6-5
TGTGCCAGCAGTTACTTCGGTAGCGCCCAAGAGACCCAGTACTTC
CASSYFGSAQETQYF
>TRBJ1-5|.|.|TRBV23-1
TGCGCCAGCCGCTATCATCGACAGCAGCATTCCCATCAGCCCCAGCATTTT
CASRYHRQQHSHQPQHF
>TRBJ1-4|.|.|TRBV7-2
TGTGCCAGCAGCTTACCTCGGGGGATGGCCGGGAAACTGTTTTTT
CASSLPRGMAGKLFF
>TRBJ2-7|.|.|TRBV5-4
TGTGCCAGCAGCCCCCGAGGGACCTACGAGCAGTACTTC
CASSPRGTYEQYF
>TRBJ2-7|.|.|TRBV7-8
TGTGCCAGCAGCTCGACAGGTCCCTACGAGCAGTACTTC
CASSSTGPYEQYF
>TRBJ1-1|.|.|TRBV18
TGTGCCAGCTCACCACAGGGGGATTTGGCTTTCTTT
CASSPQGDLAFF
>TRBJ1-1|TRBD1|.|TRBV5-1
TGCGCCAGCAACCTACAGGGGGCGCGGGGTGAAGCTTTCTTT
CASNLQGARGEAFF
>TRBJ2-5|.|.|TRBV1
TGCACCAGCAGCCGGACTAGCGGGGGAGGCCAAGAGACCCAGTACTTC
CTSSRTSGGGQETQYF
>TRBJ1-6|TRBD1|.|TRBV10-3
TGTGCCATCAGTGAGTACGGGACAGCGAGCGGTTCACCCCTCCACTTT
CAISEYGTASGSPLHF
>TRBJ2-1|TRBD2|.|TRBV9
TGTGCCAGCAGCGCAACGGGACTACTAACCGAGCAGTTCTTC
CASSATGLLTEQFF
>TRBJ1-3|.|.|TRBV7-9
TGTGCCTCCTCCGGGGGAGCTTTTGGAAACACCATATATTTT
CASSGGAFGNTIYF
>TRBJ1-6|.|.|TRBV2
TGTGCCGCCGGAGAATACGGGTCCCGGGGGGCACCCCTCCACTTT
CAAGEYGSRGAPLHF
>TRBJ2-5|.|.|TRBV6-5
TGTGCCAGCAGTTACAACACAGGGCAAGAGACCCAGTACTTC
CASSYNTGQETQYF
>TRBJ1-2|TRBD1|.|TRBV2
TGTGCCAGCAGTTCCGGGACAGGGCCCGATGGCTACACCTTC
CASSSGTGPDGYTF
>TRBJ1-6|TRBD1|few|TRBV5-4
TGTGCCAGCAGCCTTCGGACAGGGGGTAATTCACCCCTCCACTTT
CASSLRTGGNSPLHF
>TRBJ2-1|.|.|TRBV6-1
TGTGCCAGCAGTGAAGCTAGCGCCCGTAGTGAGCAGTTCTTC
CASSEASARSEQFF
>TRBJ2-7|TRBD2|.|TRBV5-1
TGCGCCAGCAGACCTACTAGCGGTTCCGCCTACGAGCAGTACTTC
CASRPTSGSAYEQYF
>TRBJ1-4|TRBD1|.|TRBV12-3/TRBV12-4
TGTGCCACCCGGGACAGGGTTGGTGAAAAACTGTTTTTT
CATRDRVGEKLFF
>TRBJ1-5|TRBD1|.|TRBV7-8
TGTGCCAGCAGCTCGATGGGACAGGGAGTACAGCCCCAGCATTTT
CASSSMGQGVQPQHF
>TRBJ2-1|.|.|TRBV3-1/TRBV3-2
TGTGCCAGCAGCCATGTTCTACAGAACTCCTACAATGAGCAGTTCTTC
CASSHVLQNSYNEQFF
>TRBJ2-7|.|.|TRBV19
TGTGCCAGTAGTACGTTACAGGGCGACAACGAGCAGTACTTC
CASSTLQGDNEQYF
>TRBJ1-6|.|.|TRBV3-1/TRBV3-2
TGTGCCAGCAGCCGGAGGACAGTAAGCTCCTATAATTCACCCCTCCACTTT
CASSRRTVSSYNSPLHF
>TRBJ2-7|TRBD1|.|TRBV18
TGTGCCAGCTCACCATATACAGGGGGAGATCAGCAGTACTTC
CASSPYTGGDQQYF
>TRBJ2-1|TRBD2|few|TRBV7-7
TGTGCTAGCAGCCCCTTAACTCCTTTTAGCGGGAGGAGTCGGTACAATGAGCAGTTCTTC
CASSPLTPFSGRSRYNEQFF
>TRBJ2-1|TRBD2|.|TRBV18
TGTGCCAGCTCCCCACTAGCGGGAGAAGGTGAGCAGTTCTTC
CASSPLAGEGEQFF
>TRBJ2-2|TRBD2|.|TRBV9
TGTGCCAGCAGCCGTGGACTAGCGGGGGCTAACACCGGGGAGCTGTTTTTT
CASSRGLAGANTGELFF
>TRBJ2-3|TRBD2|.|TRBV5-1
TGCGCCAGCAGCCTGGACGGGGGGAAGGCAGATACGCAGTATTTT
CASSLDGGKADTQYF
>TRBJ1-4|.|.|TRBV2
TGTGCCAGCAGTGTTGAGGGAAGTGGCGAAAAACTGTTTTTT
CASSVEGSGEKLFF
>TRBJ1-3|.|few|TRBV19
TGTGCCAGTAGTATAGCGGGACTGACCTCTGGAAACACCATATATTTT
CASSIAGLTSGNTIYF
>TRBJ2-1|TRBD2|once|TRBV25-1
TGTGCCAGCAGTGATGCAGCGGGGAGCTCCTACAATGAGCAGTTCTTC
CASSDAAGSSYNEQFF
>TRBJ1-2|TRBD1|.|TRBV28
TGTGCCAGCAGTCAAAGGACAGGGGGCCTCTATGGCTACACCTTC
CASSQRTGGLYGYTF